This T cell receptor beta chain derives from a study of cytomegalovirus exposure and HLA in healthy donors. General observations from the study: Presence/absence analyses treated sequencing depth as roughly uniform across donors.

As concerns this clone: Its cognate antigen is unknown.

The CDR3 has 13 residues. V dropped 11 bases and J dropped 6; count of bases not matched to a gene: 9. The germline V gene encodes CDR1 SGHTA and CDR2 FQGNSA. PCR used 60 Vbeta primers and 13 Jbeta primers. Sequenced by immunoSEQ multiplex PCR; TCRdb stores in-frame clones only, minus some. The data contain more than 85,000 clones, roughly 78% of them singletons. The specimen was PBMCs. This chain links TRBV7-2 with TRBJ1-4, with 7 bases matching TRBD1. The TCR sequence derives from a woman younger than 45 in good health and CMV-seronegative. The CDR3 reads CAFRDRDDEKLFF. The CDR3 DNA sequence: TGTGCCTTCCGAGACAGGGATGATGAAAAACTGTTTTTT.